Listed below are T cell receptor beta chains from one sample, sequenced in a study of beta chain features in type 1 diabetes. Generated by immunoSEQ multiplex PCR, the TCRdb table keeps only in-frame clones and is missing some. This sample has roughly 26,000 clones, with 49% found just once. The sample was stem cell memory CD4+ T cells from blood. Receptor source: a man younger than 45 with type 1 diabetes. CDR3s include the opening cysteine and the closing phenylalanine or tryptophan. The D gene is left open where the match is weak.

>TRBJ2-3|TRBV30|TRBD2
CAWGLTSGRWDTQYF
>TRBJ2-5|TRBV30|TRBD2
CAWKLGGGETQYF
>TRBJ1-6|TRBV11-2|TRBD1
CASSLEGQYNSPLHF
>TRBJ2-4|TRBV28|TRBD2
CASTGGRVAKNIQYF
>TRBJ2-4|TRBV15|TRBD1
CATSTGTENIQYF
>TRBJ2-5|TRBV7-9|TRBD2
CASSSGTSGTAASETQYF
>TRBJ2-7|TRBV10-3|TRBD1
CAIRGGTGRYEQYF
>TRBJ2-3|TRBV18|TRBD2
CASSPPSGTLDTQYF
>TRBJ2-7|TRBV5-4|.
CASSSRGNHEQYF
>TRBJ2-2|TRBV2|.
CASSVRADNTGELFF
>TRBJ1-1|TRBV7-8|.
CASSGPRVTEAFF
>TRBJ2-3|TRBV7-9|.
CASSQEARTDTQYF
>TRBJ2-6|TRBV6-5|.
CASSTLAAGANVLTF
>TRBJ1-2|TRBV2|.
CASSRGQMGDYGYTF
>TRBJ2-3|TRBV5-1|.
CASSRGGAGDTQYF
>TRBJ2-5|TRBV29-1|.
CSVEDRLLQETQYF
>TRBJ1-1|TRBV5-1|TRBD1
CASSLGQGIADTEAFF
>TRBJ1-1|TRBV25-1|.
CASSESGVLNTETFF
>TRBJ1-1|TRBV20-1|.
CSARRGEAFF
>TRBJ1-1|TRBV15|.
CATSRDRRGTEAFF
>TRBJ2-5|TRBV7-2|.
CASSLVGYAGQETQYF
>TRBJ1-2|TRBV2|.
CASNRDYGYTF
>TRBJ2-6|TRBV5-6|.
CASSWSRTKGANVLTF
>TRBJ1-2|TRBV29-1|TRBD1
CSVEAGDRPFSTYGYTF
>TRBJ2-1|TRBV7-2|TRBD1
CASSSYRGSSYNEQFF
>TRBJ1-4|TRBV5-1|TRBD1
CASSLTGASGNEKLFF
>TRBJ2-5|TRBV6-6|.
CASSLLLLETQYF
>TRBJ2-7|TRBV19|TRBD2
CASSPGLALLGYEQYF
>TRBJ2-1|TRBV19|TRBD1
CASSIGRGPYNEQFF
>TRBJ2-2|TRBV29-1|TRBD1
CSALRGLDTGELFF
>TRBJ2-5|TRBV19|TRBD2
CASSKGTSWETQYF
>TRBJ1-5|TRBV7-2|.
CASSLVSMSRWGDQPQHF
>TRBJ2-1|TRBV7-2|.
CASSSYNTNEQFF
>TRBJ2-4|TRBV6-6|.
CASSTENIQYF
>TRBJ2-7|TRBV19|TRBD2
CASSTITGTSGYEQYF
>TRBJ2-1|TRBV15|.
CATRTGLDNEQFF
>TRBJ1-5|TRBV2|.
CASSSSQPQHF
>TRBJ2-1|TRBV7-9|TRBD2
CASSSGTSAYNEQFF
>TRBJ2-3|TRBV5-1|.
CASSLANRLDTQYF
>TRBJ2-7|TRBV2|.
CASSELIQGEQYF
>TRBJ2-5|TRBV2|TRBD2
CASRAPSGRLGETQYF
>TRBJ1-2|TRBV5-1|TRBD1
CASSLVGQSNYGYTF
>TRBJ1-5|TRBV19|.
CASSNSGGNQPQHF
>TRBJ1-1|TRBV7-9|TRBD1
CASATRDSNTEAFF
>TRBJ2-3|TRBV6-6|TRBD2
CASSGTSGGDTQYF
>TRBJ2-1|TRBV4-2|TRBD1
CASSPGQGTYNEQFF
>TRBJ2-1|TRBV30|TRBD2
CAWSVWTGGGGEQFF
>TRBJ2-3|TRBV7-9|TRBD2
CASSPGREYTDTQYF
>TRBJ2-2|TRBV2|.
CASTGDTGELFF
>TRBJ1-1|TRBV27|.
CASRGGGALNTEAFF
>TRBJ2-1|TRBV7-6|TRBD2
CASSLDPGGLAGYNEQFF
>TRBJ2-3|TRBV5-1|TRBD1
CASSFEWDRGTDTQYF
>TRBJ2-1|TRBV15|TRBD2
CATSRDEAGSYNEQFF
>TRBJ1-1|TRBV2|.
CASSERGKNTEAFF